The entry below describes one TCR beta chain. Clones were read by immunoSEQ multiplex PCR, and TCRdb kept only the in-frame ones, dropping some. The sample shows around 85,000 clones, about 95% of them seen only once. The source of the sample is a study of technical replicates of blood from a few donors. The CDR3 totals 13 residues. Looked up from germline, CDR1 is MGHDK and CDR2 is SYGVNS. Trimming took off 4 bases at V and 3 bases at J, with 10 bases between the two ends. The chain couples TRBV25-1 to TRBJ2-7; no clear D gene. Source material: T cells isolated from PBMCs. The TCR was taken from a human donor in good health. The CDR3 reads CASSARFRYEQYF. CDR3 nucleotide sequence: TGTGCCAGCAGTGCCCGGTTTCGCTACGAGCAGTACTTC.